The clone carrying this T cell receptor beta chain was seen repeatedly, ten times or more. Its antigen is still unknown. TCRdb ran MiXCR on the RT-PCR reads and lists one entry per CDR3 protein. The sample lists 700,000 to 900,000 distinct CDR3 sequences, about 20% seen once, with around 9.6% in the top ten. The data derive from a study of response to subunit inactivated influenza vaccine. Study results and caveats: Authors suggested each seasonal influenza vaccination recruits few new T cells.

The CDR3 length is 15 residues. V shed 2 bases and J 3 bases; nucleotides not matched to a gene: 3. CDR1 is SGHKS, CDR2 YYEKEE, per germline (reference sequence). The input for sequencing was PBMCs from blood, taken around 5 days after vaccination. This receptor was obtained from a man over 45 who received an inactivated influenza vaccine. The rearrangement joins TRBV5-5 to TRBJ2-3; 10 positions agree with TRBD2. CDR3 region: CASSLLAGRTDTQYF. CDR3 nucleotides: TGTGCCAGCAGCTTACTAGCGGGGAGGACAGATACGCAGTATTTT.